This TCR beta chain was recorded in a study of technical replicates of blood from a few donors (dated by TCRdb to about 2017). The library relied on the immunoSEQ multiplex PCR assay. TCRdb stores this immuneACCESS table with in-frame sequences only. Part of the clones is absent; in the studies checked, under half of the shortfall reflects unresolved V genes, and no reason is known for the rest. In all, the sample holds just over 80,000 clones, and approximately 97% of those were seen once. About 0.3% of the sample is in the top ten clones. For CDR1 and CDR2, the germline V gene lists MDHEN and SYDVKM. V has 2 bases trimmed and J has 7 bases trimmed; junction bases matching no gene number 6. Reading from cysteine to phenylalanine, the CDR3 counts 14 amino acids. The DNA shown is the 42-base CDR3, in frame from base 1. Details on this clone: Which antigen it targets is not known. Nothing much larger sits one base from this clone, and base qualities are not available.

Specimen: T cells isolated from PBMCs. This receptor was taken from a human donor in good health. In this chain, TRBV28 is recombined with TRBJ1-2; TRBD1 agrees with 8 junctional bases. The encoded CDR3 is CASSLGAGGGGYTF. The nucleotide sequence is given as TGTGCCAGCAGTTTAGGGGCAGGGGGCGGTGGCTACACCTTC.